These 5 T cell receptor beta chains share one sample of origin, sequenced in a study of blood T cell repertoires in COVID-19. This table comes from immunoSEQ multiplex PCR, and its TCRdb copy is limited to in-frame clones, with some not included. This repertoire shows hundreds of thousands of clones, 85% found once; its top ten account for about 1.9%. Sequencing was performed on PBMCs or T cells enriched from blood (not recorded which). Receptors were obtained from a woman aged 30 to 39 who had been exposed to COVID-19.

This chain links TRBV4-1 with TRBJ2-2; TRBD2 is a possible D gene (6 bases). This CDR3 contains 17 residues. The V end lost 1 base, the J end lost 1 base, and 13 bases lay between the germline ends. Germline-derived CDR1 and CDR2 are MGHRA and YSYEKL. CDR3 sequence (DNA): TGCGCCAGCAGCCAAGTCGGACTGGGGGGGAACACCGGGGAGCTGTTTTTT. Translated, it gives CASSQVGLGGNTGELFF.

The rearrangement uses TRBV28 and TRBJ1-2; no clear D gene. The V and J ends lost 1 base and 3 bases respectively, with 9 bases between them. Germline CDR1 MDHEN, CDR2 SYDVKM. The CDR3 totals 14 residues. For the CDR3, the DNA is TGTGCCAGCAGTTTATTATCACGGGACTATGGCTACACCTTC. This gives the protein CASSLLSRDYGYTF.

The V and J genes are TRBV19 and TRBJ2-1; 14 bases are shared with TRBD2. This CDR3 is 16 amino acids long. The V gene end was trimmed by 5 bases and the J gene end by 4 bases; junction bases not matched to a gene: 4. CDR1 and CDR2 (germline): LNHDA, SQIVND (reference sequence). The CDR3 nucleotides are TGTGCCAGTAGTCCCCGACTAGCGGGAGGGTACAATGAGCAGTTCTTC. It codes for CASSPRLAGGYNEQFF.

The chain couples TRBV6-2 or TRBV6-3 to TRBJ2-7; 7 bases map to TRBD2. Germline V gene lookup returns CDR1 MNHEY and CDR2 SVGEGT. The CDR3 length is 12 residues. The junction had 4 bases not matched to a gene; V was cut back by 5 bases and J by 6 bases. In DNA form, the CDR3 reads TGTGCCAGCAGTACTACTAGCGCCGAGCAGTACTTC. This gives the protein CASSTTSAEQYF.

This chain uses TRBV9 with TRBJ2-5; TRBD2 agrees at 7 bases. V gave up 1 base and J gave up 2 bases; unmatched junction bases: 5. The CDR3 length is 15 residues. Germline V gives CDR1 SGDLS, CDR2 YYNGEE. The CDR3 nucleotides are TGTGCCAGCAGCGTAACCGCTAGCGGACAAGAGACCCAGTACTTC. Amino acid sequence: CASSVTASGQETQYF.